This is a list of T cell receptor beta chains from one sample in a study of blood T cell repertoires in COVID-19. Generated by immunoSEQ multiplex PCR, the TCRdb table keeps only in-frame clones and is missing some. The sample yields around 27,000 clones, 80% to 90% seen once. Sequences were obtained from peripheral blood. The receptors derive from a human donor in a cohort sampled during active COVID-19. CDR3s include the opening cysteine and the closing phenylalanine or tryptophan. The D gene is left open where the match is weak. Where a row states a size, it is once, few, many or the class of an expanded clone; other rows omit it.

CDR3 protein,CDR3 DNA,J gene,clone size,D gene,V gene
CASSLLLGETQYF,TGTGCCAGCAGTTTACTGCTCGGAGAGACCCAGTACTTC,TRBJ2-5,.,.,TRBV12-3/TRBV12-4
CASSRQGQSYEQYF,TGTGCCAGCAGCCGACAGGGGCAGTCCTACGAGCAGTACTTC,TRBJ2-7,.,TRBD1,TRBV7-3
CASSPREGWYGYTF,TGTGCCAGCTCACCAAGGGAGGGGTGGTATGGCTACACCTTC,TRBJ1-2,.,.,TRBV18
CASSLGDRASQETQYF,TGTGCCAGCAGCTTAGGGGACAGGGCTTCCCAAGAGACCCAGTACTTC,TRBJ2-5,.,TRBD1,TRBV7-9
CASSLGLGQGSFYEQYF,TGTGCCAGCAGCTTAGGCCTGGGGCAGGGAAGTTTCTACGAGCAGTACTTC,TRBJ2-7,.,.,TRBV13
CASSAEIGTAGGYTF,TGTGCCAGCAGCGCAGAGATCGGGACAGCGGGTGGCTACACCTTC,TRBJ1-2,once,TRBD1,TRBV7-2
CASSQGMGADTQYF,TGTGCCAGTAGTCAGGGGATGGGTGCAGATACGCAGTATTTT,TRBJ2-3,.,.,TRBV19
CASSLVLVAEAFF,TGTGCCAGCAGCTTAGTACTAGTAGCTGAAGCTTTCTTT,TRBJ1-1,few,.,TRBV11-2
CASSIQGLPDTQYF,TGTGCCAGTAGTATTCAGGGGTTGCCAGATACGCAGTATTTT,TRBJ2-3,.,.,TRBV19
CASRPPRPREDTQYF,TGTGCCAGCAGACCACCCCGGCCCCGGGAAGATACGCAGTATTTT,TRBJ2-3,.,.,TRBV6-6
CASSYTGQGPLHF,TGTGCCAGCAGTTACACGGGGCAGGGGCCCCTCCACTTT,TRBJ1-6,few,.,TRBV6-6
CASSVAPLVQGANTEAFF,TGTGCCAGCAGCGTAGCCCCTCTCGTACAGGGGGCAAACACTGAAGCTTTCTTT,TRBJ1-1,.,TRBD1,TRBV9
CASSQRDRDDSPLHF,TGTGCCAGCAGCCAAAGGGACAGGGACGACTCACCCCTCCACTTT,TRBJ1-6,.,TRBD1,TRBV3-1/TRBV3-2
CASSEAGEAYGYTF,TGTGCCAGCAGTGAAGCTGGGGAGGCCTATGGCTACACCTTC,TRBJ1-2,.,.,TRBV6-1
CASSIAGYEQYF,TGTGCCAGTAGTATAGCGGGCTACGAGCAGTACTTC,TRBJ2-7,.,.,TRBV19
CAWNYGGEQYF,TGTGCCTGGAACTATGGAGGCGAGCAGTACTTC,TRBJ2-7,.,.,TRBV30
CAWIETQGQYF,TGTGCCTGGATCGAGACCCAGGGGCAGTACTTC,TRBJ2-7,.,.,TRBV30
CASSALLSSYEQYF,TGTGCCAGTAGTGCGCTGTTGAGCTCCTACGAGCAGTACTTC,TRBJ2-7,.,.,TRBV19
CASSFEDINYGYTF,TGTGCCAGCAGCTTTGAGGACATAAACTATGGCTACACCTTC,TRBJ1-2,.,.,TRBV5-5
CASSSSGGALAKQFF,TGTGCCAGCAGCTCTAGCGGGGGGGCCCTAGCGAAGCAGTTCTTC,TRBJ2-1,.,TRBD2,TRBV5-4
CASSKRGGGETQYF,TGTGCCAGCAGCAAGCGGGGGGGTGGAGAGACCCAGTACTTC,TRBJ2-5,.,TRBD2,TRBV3-1/TRBV3-2
CSAEQGETQYF,TGCAGTGCAGAACAGGGGGAGACCCAGTACTTC,TRBJ2-5,.,TRBD1,TRBV20-1
CASRRTENTGELFF,TGCGCCAGCAGAAGGACAGAGAACACCGGGGAGCTGTTTTTT,TRBJ2-2,.,.,TRBV5-1
CASSLGGSADTQYF,TGCGCCAGCAGCTTGGGAGGGTCAGCAGATACGCAGTATTTT,TRBJ2-3,.,.,TRBV5-1
CASSLKGQGAYEQYF,TGTGCCAGCAGTTTAAAGGGACAGGGGGCCTACGAGCAGTACTTC,TRBJ2-7,once,TRBD1,TRBV27
CAWSPKLANYGYTF,TGTGCCTGGAGCCCAAAACTTGCCAACTATGGCTACACCTTC,TRBJ1-2,.,.,TRBV30